This entry lists 28 T cell receptor beta chains sequenced from one sample in a study of OX40 agonist ivuxolimab in advanced cancers. The method was immunoSEQ multiplex PCR; TCRdb's version includes in-frame clones alone and lacks a portion of them. The sample consists of 62,000 or so clones, about 89% of them appearing once. This specimen was CD4+ or CD8+ T cells sorted from blood, taken in a trial of the OX40 agonist ivuxolimab. These receptors were obtained from an adult with an advanced solid tumor such as melanoma, head and neck, liver or kidney cancer.

A few counts support this clone. This chain uses TRBV11-2 with TRBJ1-1; 7 bases line up with TRBD1. V gave up 2 bases and J gave up 5 bases; unmatched junction bases: 5. Germline values: CDR1 SGHAT, CDR2 FQNNGV. There are 14 residues in the CDR3. CDR3 bases: TGTGCCAGCAGCTTACAGACAGGGCGAACTGAAGCTTTCTTT. This translates into CASSLQTGRTEAFF.

The rearrangement joins TRBV7-2 to TRBJ2-4; TRBD1 is a possible D gene (5 bases). The germline V gene encodes CDR1 SGHTA and CDR2 FQGNSA. Deletions cut 5 bases from V and 4 bases from J, with 15 bases between. The CDR3 consists of 15 residues. This CDR3 is CASSNQGAGKNIQYF. For the CDR3, the DNA is TGTGCCAGCAGCAACCAAGGGGCAGGGAAAAACATTCAGTACTTC.

The V call is TRBV9, the J call TRBJ2-7, with 10 bases matching TRBD1. The CDR3 is 12 amino acids. Germline loops: CDR1 SGDLS, CDR2 YYNGEE. The CDR3 region has the DNA TGTGCCAGCAGCCCGAATGGGACAGGGGTTAGGGTC. This codes for CASSPNGTGVRV.

This chain links TRBV19 with TRBJ1-1, with D maybe TRBD1 (6 bases). Trimming took 4 bases from V and 0 from J, leaving 15 bases between them. Germline V CDR1 and CDR2: LNHDA, SQIVND (reference sequence). The CDR3 is 16 residues long. CDR3 sequence (DNA): TGTGCCAGTAGTACCCAGGGGATCTTAGTGAACACTGAAGCTTTCTTT. Translating it yields CASSTQGILVNTEAFF.

This sequence joins TRBV30 and TRBJ1-1; tentatively, D is TRBD1 (6 bases). Trimming removed 1 base from V and 8 bases from J, with 11 bases in between. The CDR3 length is 12 residues. Germline CDR1 is GTSNPN and CDR2 is SVGIG (reference sequence). The CDR3 sequence is CAWSGQGREAFF. The CDR3 coding sequence is TGTGCCTGGAGTGGGCAGGGGAGGGAAGCTTTCTTT. Full variable domain (rest looked up from reference TRBV30 and TRBJ1-1): SQTIHQWPATLVQPVGSPLSLECTVEGTSNPNLYWYRQAAGRGLQLLFYSVGIGQISSEVPQNLSASRPQDRQFILSSKKLLLSDSGFYLCAWSGQGREAFFGQGTRLTVV.

With respect to this clone: At one end the junction does not follow the germline gene, possibly because of a read error. The chain recombines TRBV7-7 with TRBJ1-1; D may be TRBD1 (5 bases). The CDR3 spans 13 residues. Germline CDR1 reads SSHAT; CDR2 reads FNYEAQ (reference sequence). CDR3 in amino acids: CASSSDINTEAFF. The CDR3 DNA reads as TGTGCTAGCAGCTCGGACATTAACACTGAAGCTTTCTTT.

The chain links TRBV7-7 to TRBJ2-5, with D tentatively TRBD1 or TRBD2 (5 bases each). This CDR3 comprises 13 residues. Trimming removed 1 base at V and 9 bases at J, with 12 bases between. Germline V gives CDR1 SSHAT, CDR2 FNYEAQ (reference sequence). The chain's CDR3 is CASSLEMMGAQYF. In DNA form, the CDR3 reads TGTGCCAGCAGCTTAGAGATGATGGGGGCCCAGTACTTC.

The chain employs TRBV19 and TRBJ1-1; the D is unclear. The germline CDR1 and CDR2 sequences are LNHDA and SQIVND (reference sequence). The CDR3 has 15 amino acids. V lost 1 base to trimming and J lost 3 bases, with 12 bases between them. DNA for the CDR3: TGTGCCAGTAGTATAGGACCCACCGCCTACACTGAAGCTTTCTTT. It specifies CASSIGPTAYTEAFF.

The V and J genes are TRBV7-8 and TRBJ1-5, with D possibly TRBD1 on 5 matching bases. This CDR3 is built from 19 residues. V was clipped by 0 bases and J by 0 bases, with 18 bases between them. CDR1 is SGHVS and CDR2 is FQNEAQ in the germline V gene. The CDR3 sequence: CASSLAVARGSHSNQPQHF. CDR3 nucleotides: TGTGCCAGCAGCTTAGCGGTGGCCCGGGGGTCCCATAGCAATCAGCCCCAGCATTTT.

This chain links TRBV6-5 with TRBJ1-2, with a tentative D call TRBD1 (6 bases). CDR3 size: 13 residues. Trimming removed 5 bases from V and 2 bases from J, with 9 bases in between. Germline V gene sequence: CDR1 MNHEY, CDR2 SVGAGI. CDR3 residues: CASSAQGNYGYTF. The CDR3 region has the DNA TGTGCCAGCAGTGCGCAGGGGAACTATGGCTACACCTTC.

The chain is built from TRBV6-6 and TRBJ2-7; unclear D gene. V lost 0 bases and J lost 2, with 5 bases in between. The CDR3 has 13 residues. From germline, CDR1 is MNHNY and CDR2 SVGAGI (reference sequence). CDR3 sequence (DNA): TGTGCCAGCAGTTACTCGACAACCTACGAGCAGTACTTC. Translation gives CASSYSTTYEQYF.

The J gene is TRBJ1-1, the V gene TRBV19, with 10 positions matching TRBD1. Germline trimming cut 7 bases from V and 5 bases from J; bases unmatched to any gene: 10. Germline V CDR1 and CDR2: LNHDA, SQIVND (reference sequence). This CDR3 comprises 15 residues. The CDR3 nucleotides read TGTGCCAGTATGGACAGGGGGTTGGTAGTAACTGAAGCTTTCTTT. It yields the protein CASMDRGLVVTEAFF. Based on the CDR3 plus reference TRBV19 and TRBJ1-1, the full variable domain is DGGITQSPKYLFRKEGQNVTLSCEQNLNHDAMYWYRQDPGQGLRLIYYSQIVNDFQKGDIAEGYSVSREKKESFPLTVTSAQKNPTAFYLCASMDRGLVVTEAFFGQGTRLTVV.

The rearrangement links TRBV5-4 to TRBJ2-5; 7 positions agree with TRBD2. This CDR3 comprises 18 residues. The germline gives CDR1 SGHNT, CDR2 YYREEE (reference sequence). Trimming at V came to 2 bases and at J to 2 bases, leaving 15 bases not matched to a gene. In DNA form, the CDR3 reads TGTGCCAGCAGCTTTAAGGCTAGCGGAGAAGGATGGCAAGAGACCCAGTACTTC. Encoded protein: CASSFKASGEGWQETQYF.

The rearrangement uses TRBV14 and TRBJ2-7, with TRBD2 matching over 7 bases. Per the germline V gene, CDR1 is SGHDN and CDR2 is FVKESK. This CDR3 has 16 amino acids. V was pared by 3 bases and J by 5 bases, with 13 bases of the junction left unmatched. The CDR3 protein is CASSHLGAAGFNEQYF. CDR3 DNA: TGTGCCAGCAGCCATCTTGGGGCAGCGGGGTTTAACGAGCAGTACTTC.

DNA of the CDR3: TGTGCCAGCAGCTTGGAAGGAGGAAATGAAAAACTGTTTTTT. Translated, it gives CASSLEGGNEKLFF. This chain connects TRBV5-4 to TRBJ1-4; D remains unclear. Trimming shortened V by 0 bases and J by 5 bases, and 8 bases separated the two germline ends. CDR3 length: 14 amino acids. CDR1 and CDR2 (germline): SGHNT, YYREEE (reference sequence).

The V call is TRBV10-3, the J call TRBJ1-3, with D possibly matching TRBD1 (5 bases). Trimming took off 6 bases at V and 6 bases at J, with 18 bases between the two ends. The CDR3 spans 15 residues. Germline values: CDR1 ENHRY, CDR2 SYGVKD. In DNA, the CDR3 is TGTGCCATCAGCCCCAGGGACTTGCGGGAAAACACCATATATTTT. It encodes CAISPRDLRENTIYF.

This clone was seen a handful of times. This chain links TRBV19 with TRBJ1-5; tentative D call: TRBD1 (6 bases). The ends were cut back, 4 bases at V and 4 bases at J, with 14 bases in the middle. The germline V gene has CDR1 LNHDA and CDR2 SQIVND (reference sequence). The CDR3 is 15 residues long. The CDR3 DNA reads as TGTGCCAGTAGTAGCCTTGGGGGGGCGAATCAGCCCCAGCATTTT. Residues: CASSSLGGANQPQHF.

J is TRBJ1-6 and V is TRBV19, with D unresolved. With 4 bases removed from V and 11 bases from J, the gap between germline ends came to 12 bases. The CDR3 covers 13 residues. Germline-derived CDR1 and CDR2 are LNHDA and SQIVND (reference sequence). CDR3 DNA: TGTGCCAGTAGTAGGGGTGACGGGGCACCCCTCCACTTT. This sequence encodes CASSRGDGAPLHF.

V is TRBV28 and J is TRBJ1-3; unclear D gene. The CDR3 consists of 16 residues. The V and J ends lost 2 bases and 0 bases respectively, with 11 bases between them. The germline V gene encodes CDR1 MDHEN and CDR2 SYDVKM. In nucleotides, the CDR3 is TGTGCCAGCAGTTTAATCCTTAGGAGCTCTGGAAACACCATATATTTT. Translating it yields CASSLILRSSGNTIYF.

The rearrangement joins TRBV27 to TRBJ1-2; 7 nucleotides align to TRBD1. Trimming took 6 bases from V and 2 from J; bases not matched to a gene: 12. Germline CDR1 MNHEY, CDR2 SMNVEV (reference sequence). This CDR3 is 16 amino acids long. For the CDR3, the DNA is TGTGCCAGCAGGCGAGAGGGGGCCTTAATGAACTATGGCTACACCTTC. This codes for CASRREGALMNYGYTF.

The V and J genes are TRBV27 and TRBJ1-1; perhaps TRBD1 as D (6 bases). The CDR3 contains 12 residues. V lost 6 bases, J lost 11 bases, and 16 bases lay in between. Germline CDR1 MNHEY, CDR2 SMNVEV (reference sequence). The CDR3 loop is CASSAPGAQAFF. In DNA form, the CDR3 reads TGTGCCAGCAGCGCGCCAGGGGCTCAGGCTTTCTTT.

The chain combines TRBV2 with TRBJ1-6, with D unclear. CDR1 is SNHLY, CDR2 FYNNEI, per germline. CDR3 length: 16 residues. Trimming took off 0 bases at V and 5 bases at J, with 11 bases between the two ends. CDR3 bases: TGTGCCAGCAGTGAAGCACGAGGGCCCCATAATTCACCCCTCCACTTT. It is translated as CASSEARGPHNSPLHF.

The V gene is TRBV7-9, the J gene TRBJ1-4; TRBD1 matches 8 bases. The germline V gene has CDR1 SEHNR and CDR2 FQNEAQ (reference sequence). CDR3 length equals 14 residues. V gave up 5 bases and J gave up 3 bases; unmatched junction bases: 2. CDR3 sequence reads: CASSPQGANEKLFF. DNA of the CDR3: TGTGCCAGCAGCCCACAGGGGGCTAATGAAAAACTGTTTTTT.

The chain links TRBV19 to TRBJ2-3; 9 bases match TRBD2. Germline trimming cut 5 bases from V and 3 bases from J; bases unmatched to any gene: 6. The CDR3 contains 15 residues. The germline V gene has CDR1 LNHDA and CDR2 SQIVND (reference sequence). Written as DNA, the CDR3 is TGTGCCAGTAGTTCGGGACTAGCTTTGACAGATACGCAGTATTTT. The encoded protein is CASSSGLALTDTQYF.

The V call is TRBV5-1, the J call TRBJ1-5; D not resolved. This CDR3 comprises 14 residues. The germline V gene has CDR1 SGHRS and CDR2 YFSETQ. Trimming removed 1 base at V and 4 bases at J, with 9 bases between. The chain's CDR3 is CASSLSGDNQPQHF. The CDR3 bases are TGCGCCAGCAGCTTGTCCGGGGATAATCAGCCCCAGCATTTT.

V usage is TRBV7-8 and J usage is TRBJ2-5; D gene ambiguous. Germline V gene sequence: CDR1 SGHVS, CDR2 FQNEAQ. With 1 base removed from V and 3 bases from J, the gap between germline ends came to 9 bases. The CDR3 loop spans 14 amino acids. CDR3 region: CASSLGFAEETQYF. The CDR3 region has the DNA TGTGCCAGCAGCTTAGGATTCGCCGAAGAGACCCAGTACTTC.

In nucleotides, the CDR3 is TGTGCCAGCAGCCGAAGGGGGTTGGGCACCGGGGAGCTGTTTTTT. Protein sequence: CASSRRGLGTGELFF. This chain connects TRBV7-9 to TRBJ2-2, with D possibly TRBD1 on 6 matching bases. CDR1 is SEHNR and CDR2 is FQNEAQ in the germline V gene (reference sequence). The CDR3 is 15 amino acids. V was clipped by 5 bases and J by 4 bases, with 14 bases between them.

The chain combines TRBV14 with TRBJ2-6; D is uncertain. Trimming removed 1 base from V and 3 bases from J, with 7 bases in between. CDR3 length: 15 residues. CDR1 is SGHDN and CDR2 is FVKESK in the germline V gene. CDR3 sequence: CASSQGRHGANVLTF. The DNA of the CDR3 is TGTGCCAGCAGCCAAGGAAGGCATGGGGCCAACGTCCTGACTTTC.